This T cell receptor (beta chain) was recorded in a study of T cells in Graves' hyperthyroidism and ophthalmopathy. Regions amplified from RNA transcripts were the TCR beta CDR3 regions. An initial round of RT-PCR targeting the TCR CDR3 relied on the HTBI primer set. TCRdb recomputed calls from the multiplex PCR reads with MiXCR, one row per CDR3 protein. This sample has roughly 510,000 distinct CDR3 sequences, with around 50% found just once. Trimming pared 1 base from V and 3 bases from J, leaving 12 bases between. This CDR3 spans 15 amino acids. Germline V gene lookup returns CDR1 SGHVS and CDR2 FQNEAQ.

The V gene is TRBV7-8, the J gene TRBJ1-1; D is perhaps TRBD1 (6 bases). This clonotype was obtained from an adult woman with Graves' disease, either hyperthyroidism or ophthalmopathy (not recorded which). The sequenced sample was peripheral blood or thyroid tissue (not recorded which). The CDR3 loop reads CASSLDRQGYTEAFF. The CDR3 coding sequence is TGTGCCAGCAGCTTAGACAGGCAGGGGTACACTGAAGCTTTCTTT.